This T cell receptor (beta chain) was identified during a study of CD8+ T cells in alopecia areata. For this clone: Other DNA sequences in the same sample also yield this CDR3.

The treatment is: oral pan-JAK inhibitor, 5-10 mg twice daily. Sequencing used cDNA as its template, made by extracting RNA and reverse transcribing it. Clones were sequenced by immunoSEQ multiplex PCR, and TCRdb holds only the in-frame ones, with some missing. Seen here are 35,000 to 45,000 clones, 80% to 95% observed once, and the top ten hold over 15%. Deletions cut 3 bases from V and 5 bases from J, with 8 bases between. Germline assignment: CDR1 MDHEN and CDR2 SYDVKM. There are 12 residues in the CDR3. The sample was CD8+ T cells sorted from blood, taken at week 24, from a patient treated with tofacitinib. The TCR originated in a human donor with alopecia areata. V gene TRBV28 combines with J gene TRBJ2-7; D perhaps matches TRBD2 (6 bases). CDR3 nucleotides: TGTGCCAGCAGTTTGCGCGGGGACGAGCAGTACTTC. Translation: CASSLRGDEQYF.